Presented here are 19 T cell receptor beta chains from one specimen sequenced in a study of T cell changes during pregnancy in multiple sclerosis. Clones were sequenced by immunoSEQ multiplex PCR, and TCRdb holds only the in-frame ones, with some missing. Of under 130,000 clones listed, roughly 92% are singletons. Sequenced here: peripheral blood, sampled after pregnancy. These receptors were taken from a female donor with multiple sclerosis, enrolled in a pregnancy study.

The chain couples TRBV4-1 to TRBJ2-2, with 7 bases fitting TRBD1. V shed 1 base and J 7 bases; nucleotides not matched to a gene: 9. CDR3 length: 16 residues. Germline V lookup: CDR1 MGHRA, CDR2 YSYEKL. In DNA form, the CDR3 reads TGCGCCAGCAGCCAAGGAGGGGGCCTCGCGAACGGGGAGCTGTTTTTT. Amino acids: CASSQGGGLANGELFF.

The chain combines TRBV5-4 with TRBJ2-7; 8 bases match TRBD2. V shed 1 base, J shed 1 base, and the junction held 4 bases outside the gene matches. The CDR3 sequence is 15 residues long. Germline V gene lookup returns CDR1 SGHNT and CDR2 YYREEE (reference sequence). The CDR3 loop reads CASSLPGGPSYEQYF. The DNA for the CDR3 is TGTGCCAGCAGCTTGCCGGGGGGGCCGTCCTACGAGCAGTACTTC. The whole variable domain, remainder taken from reference TRBV5-4 and TRBJ2-7, is ETGVTQSPTHLIKTRGQQVTLRCSSQSGHNTVSWYQQALGQGPQFIFQYYREEENGRGNFPPRFSGLQFPNYSSELNVNALELDDSALYLCASSLPGGPSYEQYFGPGTRLTVT.

The chain recombines TRBV11-3 with TRBJ2-3, with TRBD2 matching over 10 bases. CDR1 and CDR2 (germline): SGHNT, YENEEA. The CDR3 has 15 amino acids. Trimming cost V 5 bases and J 6 bases; bases outside gene matches: 8. The CDR3 region is CASSISGGAYDTQYF. The DNA for the CDR3 is TGTGCCAGCAGCATCAGCGGGGGGGCCTATGATACGCAGTATTTT.

Concerning this clone: A read error may produce the germline difference seen at one junction end. The rearrangement joins TRBV2 to TRBJ1-4; D unclear. Germline lookup yields CDR1 SNHLY and CDR2 FYNNEI. There are 11 residues in the CDR3. Here the CDR3 reads CASSEVGGGKF. Here the CDR3 DNA reads TGTGCCAGCAGTGAAGTAGGAGGTGGCAAATTT.

The chain recombines TRBV7-2 with TRBJ2-3; 15 nucleotides match TRBD2. In germline, CDR1 is SGHTA, CDR2 FQGNSA. The CDR3 sequence is 15 residues long. V shed 8 bases and J 3 bases; nucleotides not matched to a gene: 3. CDR3 loop: CASRGLAGGTDTQYF. Written as DNA, the CDR3 is TGTGCCAGCCGCGGACTAGCGGGGGGGACAGATACGCAGTATTTT.

To note about this clone: Other DNA sequences within the sample encode an identical CDR3. The rearrangement joins TRBV7-9 to TRBJ2-7; unclear D gene. Germline lookup yields CDR1 SEHNR and CDR2 FQNEAQ (reference sequence). The CDR3 is 13 amino acids. Trimming took 3 bases from V and 0 from J, leaving 6 bases between them. Written as DNA, the CDR3 is TGTGCCAGCAGCTTGAGTAGCTCCTACGAGCAGTACTTC. It translates to CASSLSSSYEQYF.

For the CDR3, the DNA is TGTGCCAGCAGCTTGGCCGTTGGACAGACTAATGAAAAACTGTTTTTT. Amino acid sequence: CASSLAVGQTNEKLFF. V is TRBV5-6 and J is TRBJ1-4; maybe TRBD1 (6 bases). The germline V and J ends were trimmed by 0 bases and 2 bases, with 11 bases remaining between them. CDR3 length equals 16 residues. Germline V lookup: CDR1 SGHDT, CDR2 YYEEEE.

The rearrangement joins TRBV19 to TRBJ2-3; no definite D call. CDR1 LNHDA and CDR2 SQIVND come from the germline V gene (reference sequence). Deletions cut 11 bases from V and 4 bases from J, with 16 bases between. The CDR3 is made up of 13 amino acids. The DNA for the CDR3 is TGTGCCGCTTCTAGTACGGTAGCAGATACGCAGTATTTT. As protein: CAASSTVADTQYF.

This chain joins TRBV9 and TRBJ1-1; possibly TRBD1 for D (5 bases). Germline CDR1 is SGDLS and CDR2 is YYNGEE. V was shortened by 3 bases and J by 4 bases, with 19 bases between the two germline ends. The CDR3 has 16 amino acids. Here the CDR3 DNA reads TGTGCCAGCAGCGAAAAACCTGGGGCTTGGGTCACTGAAGCTTTCTTT. It yields the protein CASSEKPGAWVTEAFF.

Concerning this clone itself: Other DNA sequences in this specimen translate into the identical CDR3. The chain employs TRBV11-2 and TRBJ2-5, with D tentatively TRBD2 (5 bases). V was pared by 1 base and J by 3 bases, with 9 bases between. The CDR3 has 14 residues. Germline CDR1 and CDR2: SGHAT and FQNNGV. CDR3 in DNA: TGTGCCAGCAGCTTAGGGTGGGGAGAAGAGACCCAGTACTTC. It codes for CASSLGWGEETQYF.

This chain connects TRBV6-4 to TRBJ1-5; TRBD1 matches 7 bases. Germline V lookup: CDR1 MRHNA, CDR2 SNTAGT. This CDR3 comprises 13 residues. The J segment lost 5 bases and the V segment lost 6 bases, leaving 4 bases of the junction unmatched. The CDR3 protein is CASSADRDQPQHF. The CDR3 region has the DNA TGTGCCAGCAGCGCCGACAGGGATCAGCCCCAGCATTTT.

The chain recombines TRBV15 with TRBJ1-6; a weak D match, TRBD1 (5 bases). Germline loops: CDR1 LNHNV, CDR2 YYDKDF (reference sequence). The CDR3 runs 16 residues. V lost 0 bases to trimming and J lost 8 bases, with 14 bases between them. In nucleotides, the CDR3 is TGTGCCACCAGCAGAGATGGAGGGGTCGGGGATTCACCCCTCCACTTT. Encoded protein: CATSRDGGVGDSPLHF.

The V call is TRBV19, the J call TRBJ2-3; 8 bases agree with TRBD1. The CDR3 is 15 residues long. With V trimmed by 3 bases and J by 3 bases, 5 bases remained unmatched. CDR1 is LNHDA and CDR2 is SQIVND in the germline V gene (reference sequence). The CDR3 here is CASSIFQGATDTQYF. CDR3 coding DNA: TGTGCCAGTAGTATCTTCCAGGGGGCAACAGATACGCAGTATTTT. The full variable domain, rest sourced from reference TRBV19 and TRBJ2-3, is DGGITQSPKYLFRKEGQNVTLSCEQNLNHDAMYWYRQDPGQGLRLIYYSQIVNDFQKGDIAEGYSVSREKKESFPLTVTSAQKNPTAFYLCASSIFQGATDTQYFGPGTRLTVL.

The chain combines TRBV5-1 with TRBJ2-3; a possible D gene is TRBD1 (5 bases). Trimming pared 4 bases from V and 1 base from J, leaving 13 bases between. The CDR3 loop spans 15 amino acids. Germline V CDR1 and CDR2: SGHRS, YFSETQ. Here the CDR3 reads CASSETGRGTDTQYF. CDR3 nucleotide sequence: TGCGCCAGCAGCGAAACAGGTCGCGGCACAGATACGCAGTATTTT.

This chain connects TRBV5-1 to TRBJ2-3, with D unresolved. There are 14 residues in the CDR3. The V and J ends lost 4 bases and 2 bases respectively, with 11 bases between them. The germline V gene has CDR1 SGHRS and CDR2 YFSETQ. The CDR3 loop reads CASSESIPTDTQYF. Written as DNA, the CDR3 is TGCGCCAGCAGCGAGTCCATACCCACAGATACGCAGTATTTT.

The CDR3 DNA is TGTGCCAGCAGCTTAATTGGGGCGGGGGGCACAGATACGCAGTATTTT. This gives the protein CASSLIGAGGTDTQYF. The chain has TRBV7-6 and TRBJ2-3; TRBD2 matches at 7 bases. Trimming at V came to 2 bases and at J to 1 base, leaving 6 bases not matched to a gene. Germline CDR1 reads SGHVS; CDR2 reads FNYEAQ. The CDR3 contains 16 residues.

The chain combines TRBV7-9 with TRBJ2-7; perhaps TRBD1 as D (6 bases). This CDR3 region has 18 residues. V was pared by 5 bases and J by 3 bases, with 26 bases between. CDR1 SEHNR and CDR2 FQNEAQ come from the germline V gene (reference sequence). The CDR3 here is CASSTTWRSGTQVYEQYF. DNA of the CDR3: TGTGCCAGCAGCACCACATGGCGGTCCGGGACACAAGTCTACGAGCAGTACTTC.

The chain joins TRBV7-9 to TRBJ2-2, with TRBD1 identical over 7 bases. Germline loops: CDR1 SEHNR, CDR2 FQNEAQ (reference sequence). The V segment lost 5 bases and the J segment 7 bases; nucleotides outside the gene matches: 10. This CDR3 is 15 amino acids long. CDR3 nucleotides: TGTGCCAGCAGCCCGAGACAGGGAAATTTCGGGGAGCTGTTTTTT. It specifies CASSPRQGNFGELFF.

The genes are TRBV15 and TRBJ2-1; 7 bases match TRBD2. The CDR3 runs to 17 residues. Looked up from germline, CDR1 is LNHNV and CDR2 is YYDKDF (reference sequence). V dropped 5 bases and J dropped 9; count of bases not matched to a gene: 19. The CDR3 nucleotides are TGTGCCACCAGCCGTCGTGGGGGAGCCCGGGGGGTGGGTGAGCAGTTCTTC. Amino acids: CATSRRGGARGVGEQFF. The variable domain in full, completed from reference TRBV15 and TRBJ2-1, reads DAMVIQNPRYQVTQFGKPVTLSCSQTLNHNVMYWYQQKSSQAPKLLFHYYDKDFNNEADTPDNFQSRRPNTSFCFLDIRSPGLGDTAMYLCATSRRGGARGVGEQFFGPGTRLTVL.